The 10 T cell receptor beta chains given below trace back to one sample, sequenced in a study of metastatic and nonmetastatic thyroid tumors. Ahead of thyroid surgery, no patient had received treatment of any kind. Through MiXCR, TCRdb re-clonotyped the PCR reads. This table has roughly 21,000 clones, about 30% appearing once. Sequencing was done on a sample of blood. The receptors originated from a female donor with papillary thyroid cancer or a benign thyroid nodule (not recorded which). Some clones in this sample may be carry-over from other donors' samples.

By share, this clone counts as medium-sized. The chain employs TRBV6-5 and TRBJ1-5; D unresolved. The CDR3 spans 14 residues. Germline V gene lookup returns CDR1 MNHEY and CDR2 SVGAGI. V was pared by 0 bases and J by 1 base, with 4 bases between. The CDR3 here is CASSYSSSNQPQHF. The CDR3 DNA follows: TGTGCCAGCAGTTACTCGTCCAGCAATCAGCCCCAGCATTTT.

By frequency in the sample, this clone is medium-sized. The rearrangement joins TRBV20-1 to TRBJ2-3; a weak D match, TRBD1 (5 bases). The CDR3 contains 14 residues. Trimming shortened V by 3 bases and J by 2 bases, and 12 bases separated the two germline ends. Germline lookup yields CDR1 DFQATT and CDR2 SNEGSKA (reference sequence). DNA for the CDR3: TGCAGTGCTAGCGCAGGGAAACTCACAGATACGCAGTATTTT. As protein: CSASAGKLTDTQYF.

In its sample, this clone was seen many times. V and J are TRBV4-2 and TRBJ1-4; the D gene is possibly TRBD1 (6 bases). V was cut by 5 bases and J by 6 bases, with 13 bases left in between. The CDR3 runs 14 residues. Looked up from germline, CDR1 is LGHNA and CDR2 is YNFKEQ. As DNA, the CDR3 is TGTGCCAGCAGCAGCCGGGACACGGATGAAAAACTGTTTTTT. It translates to CASSSRDTDEKLFF.

This clone appeared many times. The chain employs TRBV2 and TRBJ1-5, with 7 bases that match TRBD1. This CDR3 has 12 amino acids. J lost 6 bases, V lost 7 bases, and 3 bases had no gene match. Germline assignment: CDR1 SNHLY and CDR2 FYNNEI. The CDR3 DNA follows: TGTGCCAGCAAGGGGGCAGCTCAGCCCCAGCATTTT. It specifies CASKGAAQPQHF.

V is TRBV6-5 and J is TRBJ2-7; 11 positions agree with TRBD1. V was clipped by 4 bases and J by 7 bases; unmatched bases: 6. Germline V gene lookup returns CDR1 MNHEY and CDR2 SVGAGI. The CDR3 has 14 residues. The chain's CDR3 is CASSFGQGAGEQYF. The CDR3 DNA reads TGTGCCAGCAGTTTTGGACAGGGGGCGGGGGAGCAGTACTTC.

The chain recombines TRBV7-2 with TRBJ2-7; D is undetermined. V gave up 5 bases and J gave up 2 bases, with 13 bases separating them. Germline assignment: CDR1 SGHTA and CDR2 FQGNSA. This CDR3 has 14 residues. The CDR3 DNA follows: TGTGCCAGCAGCCCGGCCCACACGGCCTACGAGCAGTACTTC. This sequence encodes CASSPAHTAYEQYF.

V usage is TRBV30 and J usage is TRBJ1-2; D remains unclear. The germline V gene has CDR1 GTSNPN and CDR2 SVGIG (reference sequence). The CDR3 sequence is 12 residues long. V dropped 5 bases and J dropped 4 bases, with 11 bases sitting between them. CDR3 DNA sequence: TGTGCCTGGGAGAACGATCTCTATGGCTACACCTTC. Its protein product is CAWENDLYGYTF. The whole variable domain, remainder taken from reference TRBV30 and TRBJ1-2, is SQTIHQWPATLVQPVGSPLSLECTVEGTSNPNLYWYRQAAGRGLQLLFYSVGIGQISSEVPQNLSASRPQDRQFILSSKKLLLSDSGFYLCAWENDLYGYTFGSGTRLTVV.

This clone has at least ten counts. The chain links TRBV6-2 or TRBV6-3 to TRBJ2-1; 11 bases align to TRBD1. The germline CDR1 and CDR2 sequences are MNHEY and SVGEGT. The CDR3 sequence is 14 residues long. J was trimmed by 8 bases and V by 5 bases; bases with no gene match: 5. The CDR3: CASSLGQGAHEQFF. The CDR3 coding sequence is TGTGCCAGCAGTCTCGGACAGGGGGCGCATGAGCAGTTCTTC.

This clone was detected many times. This chain links TRBV6-2 or TRBV6-3 with TRBJ2-4; 8 bases are shared with TRBD1. Germline CDR1 is MNHEY and CDR2 is SVGEGT. The J segment lost 1 base and the V segment lost 6 bases, leaving 17 bases of the junction unmatched. This CDR3 comprises 19 residues. The CDR3: CASSLQDRGFGWAKNIQYF. The CDR3 coding sequence is TGTGCCAGCAGCCTTCAAGACAGGGGATTTGGCTGGGCCAAAAACATTCAGTACTTC.

This chain links TRBV6-1 with TRBJ1-1; 10 nucleotides match TRBD1. With 1 base clipped from V and 1 base from J, the junction kept 0 bases outside the gene matches. CDR3 length equals 15 residues. Germline V gene sequence: CDR1 MNHNS, CDR2 SASEGT. CDR3 DNA: TGTGCCAGCAGTGAAGGACAGGGGGCGAACACTGAAGCTTTCTTT. It encodes CASSEGQGANTEAFF.